This TCR beta chain came from a study of regulatory T cells in long-lasting Graves disease. Whole-study findings and limits: The persistent group shared around 3,000 public clonotypes, more than the approximately 930 shared by new patients.

Assembly of TCR beta libraries relied on iRepertoire HTBI primers together with Arm-PCR of CDR3 regions. TCRdb fed the multiplex PCR reads into MiXCR, producing one record per CDR3 protein. The sample gives approximately 360,000 distinct CDR3 sequences, roughly 25% of which show up once; around 30% is in the top ten. Time point meaning: persistent/refractory GD, antithyroid drugs over 5 years with positive TRAb. Researchers made the TCR library from RNA that was extracted from PBMCs. Per American Thyroid Association guidelines, Graves' disease was diagnosed. In this sample, this clonotype turned up a few times. No antigen is known for it. The TCR was taken from a woman in her thirties or forties with Graves disease. The sequences come from peripheral blood mononuclear cells (PBMCs), collected when the disease was refractory, from a patient treated with antithyroid drugs.

CDR3 in amino acids: CASSQLGMADTQYF. CDR3 nucleotide sequence: TGTGCCAGCAGTCAACTAGGAATGGCAGATACGCAGTATTTT. This chain links TRBV28 with TRBJ2-3; D may be TRBD2 (5 bases). The germline V gene encodes CDR1 MDHEN and CDR2 SYDVKM. The CDR3 has 14 residues. V lost 5 bases and J lost 4, with 13 bases in between.